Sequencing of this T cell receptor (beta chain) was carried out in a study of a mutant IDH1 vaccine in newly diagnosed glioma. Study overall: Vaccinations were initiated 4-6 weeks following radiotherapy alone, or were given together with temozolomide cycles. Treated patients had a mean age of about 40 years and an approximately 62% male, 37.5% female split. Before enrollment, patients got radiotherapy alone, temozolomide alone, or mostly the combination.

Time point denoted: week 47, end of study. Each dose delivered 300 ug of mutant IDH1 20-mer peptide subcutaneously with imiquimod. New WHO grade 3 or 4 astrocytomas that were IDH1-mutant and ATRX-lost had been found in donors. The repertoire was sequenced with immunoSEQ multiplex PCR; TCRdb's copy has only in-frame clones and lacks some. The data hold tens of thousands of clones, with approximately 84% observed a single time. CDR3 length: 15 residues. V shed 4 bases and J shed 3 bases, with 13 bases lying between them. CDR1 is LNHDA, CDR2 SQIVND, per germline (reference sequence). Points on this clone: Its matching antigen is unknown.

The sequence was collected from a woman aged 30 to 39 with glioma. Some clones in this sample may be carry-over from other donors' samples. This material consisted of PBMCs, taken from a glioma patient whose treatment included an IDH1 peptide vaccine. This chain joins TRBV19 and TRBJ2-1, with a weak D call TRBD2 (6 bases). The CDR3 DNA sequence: TGTGCCAGTAGTAACCGGAGGAGGGACTACAATGAGCAGTTCTTC. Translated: CASSNRRRDYNEQFF.